This note documents a single T cell receptor beta chain sequence. Its cognate antigen has yet to be identified. No much larger clonotype is one base removed from it; base qualities were not supplied. These data originate in a study of CD8+CD57+ T cells in acquired aplastic anemia (dated by TCRdb to 2017 to 2018). In the study overall: DNA extracted from sorted CD4+ and CD8+ cells had a mean of approximately 3.3 ug, with a range of about 0.19 to 27.4 ug. For healthy donor samples, the average read count was about 10.8 million for CD4+ cells and around 12 million for CD8+ cells.

Profiling of TCR beta VDJ combinations and CDR3 sequences used genomic DNA as the template. An Illumina HiSeq 2000 was used for TCR repertoire sequencing. The original pipeline was this. Repertoires were assessed using TRBV/TRBJ rearrangement plots, CDR3 size and DJ length profiles, and Simpson's diversity index. Whichever DNA sequence was most abundant in the deep sequencing data was defined as the immunodominant clone. CDR3 amino acid sequences were screened for sharing across subjects and compared with published repertoires and the VDJdb database. Through fastp at Q25 and MiXCR, TCRdb rebuilt clones from the public reads, retaining in-frame beta chains. Under each unique CDR3 protein, matching rows form one entry showing the most common genes and DNA. The V and J calls were determined by TCRdb, not by the authors. The sample table holds some 150,000 distinct CDR3 sequences, of which around two fifths were seen once. The ten largest clonotypes hold 8% to 9% of the sample.

The research as a whole found: Roughly 30 CD8+ CDR3 sequences were found to be shared between patients and controls, but these sequences appeared to be highly expressed in patients and within the immunodominant clones of the patients. CD8+ Simpson's diversity did not differ significantly between patients and healthy controls (P=0.060).

V trim: 6 bases; J trim: 1 base; unmatched bases: 3. The germline V gene provides CDR1 SQVTM and CDR2 ANQGSEA. The CDR3 spans 14 residues, from the cysteine through the phenylalanine. This entry keeps only the CDR3 DNA: 42 bases, framed from base 1. The study deep-sequenced TCR repertoires of sorted CD4+ and CD8+ blood T cells from severe aplastic anemia patients and healthy subjects. Ficoll-Paque density gradient centrifugation was used to isolate peripheral blood mononuclear cells. CD4+ and CD8+ T cells were sorted by FACS or magnetic beads before DNA extraction. Specimen: sorted CD4+, CD8+, or CD8+CD57+ T cells (not recorded which) from PBMCs. The sequence links TRBV29-1 to TRBJ2-3; 11 junctional bases match TRBD2. The sequence came from a human donor in good health, serving as a control. The sequence in DNA is TGCAGCGTCCGGACTAGCGGGCGCACAGATACGCAGTATTTT. This yields the protein CSVRTSGRTDTQYF.